This T cell receptor beta chain was documented in a study of early T cells in non-severe SARS-CoV-2 infection. Background on the study: Chains were unpaired, as sequencing was done on bulk RNA from unsorted whole blood. Findings of the study overall: Lookups in VDJdb leaned toward anti-spike CD8 responses and missed private and CD4 specificities.

The TCR library protocol attached unique molecular identifiers to the individual cDNA molecules. TCRdb processed the 5' RACE reads anew with MiXCR; each CDR3 protein has one entry. The sample contains about 69,000 distinct CDR3 sequences, roughly 10% of which appear only once. The CDR3 sequence is 11 residues long. CDR1 is DFQATT, CDR2 SNEGSKA, per germline (reference sequence). The V gene lost 8 bases and the J gene lost 1 base, with 8 bases spanning the gap. This clonotype was seen a few times. Its antigen remains unidentified. This clonotype was sampled from an adult who was a healthcare worker with PCR-confirmed SARS-CoV-2 infection or an uninfected control (not recorded which). This rearrangement joins TRBV20-1 to TRBJ1-1, with D perhaps matching TRBD1 (5 bases). Sample: whole blood. The CDR3 coding sequence is TGCAGTTCCGGACAGAACACTGAAGCTTTCTTT. The encoded protein is CSSGQNTEAFF.